This entry lists 3 T cell receptor beta chains sequenced from one sample in a study of identical twins' blood T cells. TCRdb redid the calling of the 5' RACE reads with MiXCR, one entry per CDR3 protein. The sample shows hundreds of thousands of distinct CDR3 sequences, roughly 27% of them seen only once. Source material: PBMCs. Source of these receptors: a woman aged 18-55 years in good health.

This rearrangement joins TRBV18 to TRBJ1-1; unclear D gene. V shed 3 bases and J shed 8 bases, with 13 bases lying between them. CDR3 length: 13 amino acids. Germline V gene sequence: CDR1 KGHSH, CDR2 LQKENI. The CDR3: CASSPGRRQEAFF. CDR3 DNA sequence: TGTGCCAGCTCACCCGGCAGGAGGCAGGAAGCTTTCTTT.

This clonotype has a handful of counts. This rearrangement joins TRBV12-3 or TRBV12-4 to TRBJ2-1, with TRBD2 matching 7 bases. The CDR3 is 15 residues long. V gave up 5 bases and J gave up 3 bases; unmatched junction bases: 7. In DNA form, the CDR3 reads TGTGCCAGCAGTGAGGCTGCGGGGGACTACAATGAGCAGTTCTTC. It codes for CASSEAAGDYNEQFF.

The CDR3 loop is CSASGAFYEQYF. In nucleotides, the CDR3 is TGCAGTGCTAGCGGGGCCTTCTACGAGCAGTACTTC. The chain has TRBV20-1 and TRBJ2-7; D could derive from TRBD1 or TRBD2 (5 bases each). Germline assignment: CDR1 DFQATT and CDR2 SNEGSKA (reference sequence). The CDR3 spans 12 residues. Trimming removed 3 bases at V and 3 bases at J, with 9 bases between.